This T cell receptor beta chain came from a study of shared T cell receptors in the human thymus. CDR3 length: 15 amino acids. V lost 0 bases and J 7 bases, leaving 16 bases between the germline ends. Germline CDR1 reads MNHGY; CDR2 reads SAAAGT. The table came from immunoSEQ multiplex PCR; TCRdb's copy has only in-frame clones and leaves some out. The table lists approximately 400,000 clones, more than 85% of them singletons. This clone has only one observation. This receptor was taken from a human donor. What was sequenced was thymocytes. The rearrangement uses TRBV6-8 and TRBJ2-7; tentative D call: TRBD1 (5 bases). Written as DNA, the CDR3 is TGTGCCAGCAGTTACTCGAGTATAACAGGACGAGAGCAGTACTTC. This translates into CASSYSSITGREQYF.